These 15 T cell receptor beta chains were all obtained from the same sample, sequenced in a study of blood T cell repertoires in COVID-19. The data were produced by immunoSEQ multiplex PCR, yet TCRdb's version contains in-frame clones alone and is incomplete. The top ten clones hold about 3% of a sample with about 270,000 clones, roughly 90% of them seen once. Material for sequencing was PBMCs or T cells enriched from blood (not recorded which). These receptors all come from a woman aged 45-59 years who had recovered from COVID-19.

The DNA for the CDR3 is TGTGCCAGCAGCCAGGGACAGGGGGGTTACAATGAGCAGTTCTTC. It codes for CASSQGQGGYNEQFF. This chain uses TRBV5-5 with TRBJ2-1, with 11 bases fitting TRBD1. The CDR3 runs 15 residues. V was pared by 4 bases and J by 4 bases, with 4 bases of the junction left unmatched. Germline-derived CDR1 and CDR2 are SGHKS and YYEKEE (reference sequence).

V is TRBV19 and J is TRBJ2-2, with D possibly matching TRBD2 (6 bases). V was cut by 4 bases and J by 0 bases, with 12 bases left in between. Per germline, CDR1 LNHDA and CDR2 SQIVND (reference sequence). The CDR3 extends over 16 amino acids. CDR3 region: CASSKPGLTNTGELFF. The CDR3 nucleotides read TGTGCCAGTAGTAAACCGGGACTTACGAACACCGGGGAGCTGTTTTTT. Drawing the rest from reference TRBV19 and TRBJ2-2, the complete variable domain is DGGITQSPKYLFRKEGQNVTLSCEQNLNHDAMYWYRQDPGQGLRLIYYSQIVNDFQKGDIAEGYSVSREKKESFPLTVTSAQKNPTAFYLCASSKPGLTNTGELFFGEGSRLTVL.

This chain joins TRBV28 and TRBJ1-1; D is unresolved. This CDR3 has 10 residues. Germline V lookup: CDR1 MDHEN, CDR2 SYDVKM. Trimming removed 11 bases from V and 1 base from J, with 5 bases in between. CDR3 nucleotides: TGTGCCGCGGGGAACACTGAAGCTTTCTTT. Its translation is CAAGNTEAFF.

This clone was recorded only once. The chain joins TRBV27 to TRBJ1-2; possibly TRBD1 for D (6 bases). Germline CDR1 is MNHEY and CDR2 is SMNVEV (reference sequence). The CDR3 has 14 amino acids. The germline V and J ends were trimmed by 6 bases and 2 bases, with 13 bases remaining between them. The CDR3 sequence: CASSSRTGNYGYTF. As DNA, the CDR3 is TGTGCCAGCAGCTCCCGCACAGGGAACTATGGCTACACCTTC.

The chain recombines TRBV28 with TRBJ1-1; D uncertain. V dropped 7 bases and J dropped 1 base, with 13 bases sitting between them. This CDR3 region has 14 residues. Per the germline V gene, CDR1 is MDHEN and CDR2 is SYDVKM. CDR3 region: CASTIGPPNTEAFF. CDR3 sequence (DNA): TGTGCCAGCACAATTGGGCCGCCGAACACTGAAGCTTTCTTT.

The CDR3 coding sequence is TGTGCCACCCAGCAGGAACGAGACCTCGCAGATACGCAGTATTTT. Translated: CATQQERDLADTQYF. This rearrangement joins TRBV24-1 to TRBJ2-3; D is uncertain. V shed 9 bases and J shed 4 bases, with 19 bases lying between them. Germline CDR1 reads KGHDR; CDR2 reads SFDVKD. The CDR3 is 15 amino acids.

This clone was found once. V usage is TRBV24-1 and J usage is TRBJ2-1; TRBD2 matches 11 bases. The germline V gene encodes CDR1 KGHDR and CDR2 SFDVKD. Trimming cost V 3 bases and J 6 bases; bases outside gene matches: 15. The CDR3 has 19 amino acids. CDR3 region: CATSDPQGGTSGTVNEQFF. For the CDR3, the DNA is TGTGCCACCAGTGATCCGCAGGGGGGGACTAGCGGAACTGTCAATGAGCAGTTCTTC.

This clone was picked up one time. DNA for the CDR3: TGCGCCAGCAGCTTAGAAAGCGACTATGGCTACACCTTC. This encodes CASSLESDYGYTF. This sequence joins TRBV5-1 and TRBJ1-2; D not certain. The CDR3 length is 13 residues. The germline CDR1 and CDR2 sequences are SGHRS and YFSETQ. Trimming shortened V by 2 bases and J by 3 bases, and 8 bases separated the two germline ends.

The rearrangement joins TRBV7-3 to TRBJ2-1, with 7 bases aligning to TRBD2. Germline V gene data show CDR1 as SGHTA and CDR2 as FQGTGA. The CDR3 has 17 amino acids. The V and J ends lost 3 bases and 0 bases, in that order; junction bases with no gene match: 8. CDR3 amino acids: CASSFLGGGSSYNEQFF. The CDR3 DNA reads as TGTGCCAGCAGCTTCTTGGGGGGAGGGAGCTCCTACAATGAGCAGTTCTTC. The full variable domain, its missing parts supplied by reference TRBV7-3 and TRBJ2-1, is GAGVSQTPSNKVTEKGKYVELRCDPISGHTALYWYRQSLGQGPEFLIYFQGTGAADDSGLPNDRFFAVRPEGSVSTLKIQRTERGDSAVYLCASSFLGGGSSYNEQFFGPGTRLTVL.

The chain combines TRBV5-4 with TRBJ2-3; no definite D call. This CDR3 spans 16 amino acids. Germline V lookup: CDR1 SGHNT, CDR2 YYREEE (reference sequence). Between the trimmed V and J ends, which lost 4 bases and 0 bases, there was a span of 15 bases. The CDR3 DNA sequence: TGTGCCAGCAGCAACAACCTCAAATCAAGCACAGATACGCAGTATTTT. This encodes CASSNNLKSSTDTQYF.

V gene TRBV6-5 combines with J gene TRBJ1-3, with TRBD1 matching over 8 bases. Germline CDR1 is MNHEY and CDR2 is SVGAGI. The trim removed 6 bases at V and 1 base at J, leaving 5 bases unmatched. CDR3 length equals 15 residues. CDR3 sequence: CASRRDRSSGNTIYF. For the CDR3, the DNA is TGTGCCAGCAGGCGGGACAGGAGTTCTGGAAACACCATATATTTT.

The V and J genes are TRBV7-9 and TRBJ2-5; D is perhaps TRBD1 (5 bases). Germline lookup yields CDR1 SEHNR and CDR2 FQNEAQ (reference sequence). V lost 4 bases and J lost 2, with 23 bases in between. This CDR3 contains 18 residues. The CDR3, as DNA: TGTGCCAGCAGCTCTAAGCCGATGATAGGACAAGTACAAGAGACCCAGTACTTC. Protein sequence: CASSSKPMIGQVQETQYF.

The chain has TRBV28 and TRBJ1-2; D is uncertain. V was trimmed by 2 bases and J by 5 bases, leaving 15 bases between them. This CDR3 is built from 15 residues. CDR1 and CDR2 from the germline V gene are MDHEN and SYDVKM. CDR3 region: CASSLASEAVYGYTF. For the CDR3, the DNA is TGTGCCAGCAGTTTAGCCTCCGAGGCAGTATATGGCTACACCTTC.

This chain uses TRBV11-3 with TRBJ2-7; TRBD1 matches at 9 bases. With 4 bases clipped from V and 7 bases from J, the junction kept 8 bases outside the gene matches. CDR3 length equals 14 residues. Germline V gene sequence: CDR1 SGHNT, CDR2 YENEEA. The CDR3 coding sequence is TGTGCCAGCAGCTCGGGACAGGGAGCAGATGAGCAGTACTTC. Translating gives CASSSGQGADEQYF.

V and J are TRBV7-9 and TRBJ2-1; 7 nucleotides line up with TRBD1. CDR3 length equals 16 residues. J gave up 5 bases and V 5 bases, and 12 bases lay outside the gene matches. Germline V CDR1 and CDR2: SEHNR, FQNEAQ (reference sequence). The CDR3 coding sequence is TGTGCCAGCAGCCGGGACAGCTCACTGCGGGACAATGAGCAGTTCTTC. Residues: CASSRDSSLRDNEQFF.